This T cell receptor (beta chain) was captured by sequencing in a study of memory CD8 T cells in hepatitis C reinfection. Study-level information: A couple of donors cleared primary HCV but became chronic after reinfection. Reinfection meant HCV RNA positivity after two negatives ≥60 days apart.

Sample time point: pre-reinfection, 55 to 20 weeks before reinfection detection. No in vitro expansion preceded TCR sequencing of the sorted cells. Donors were people who inject drugs in the Montreal HEPCO cohort. A couple of donors provided sorted CD3+ CD8+ CD45RO- naive CD8 T cells at all three reinfection time points. Libraries were prepared by immunoSEQ multiplex PCR; TCRdb keeps only in-frame clonotypes and omits some of them. The data hold under 60,000 clones, with roughly nine tenths observed a single time. Trimming took 7 bases from V and 0 from J; bases not matched to a gene: 12. CDR1 is SGHAT and CDR2 is FQNNGV in the germline V gene. The CDR3 contains 17 residues.

The receptor comes from a man between 18 and 29 years old with hepatitis C virus infection. The chain recombines TRBV11-2 with TRBJ2-3, with 8 bases matching TRBD2. Sample: naive CD8+ T cells sorted from blood. For the CDR3, the DNA is TGTGCCAGCACCCTAAGACCTAGCGGGTCAAGCACAGATACGCAGTATTTT. Translating gives CASTLRPSGSSTDTQYF.